This TCR beta chain derives from a study of T cells in tuberculosis. On average about 100,000 T cells per donor were immunosequenced. Study results and caveats: The TCR-beta difference was not significant; alpha differences partly reflected length.

The CDR3 has 14 amino acids. The germline V gene has CDR1 LGHNA and CDR2 YSLEER. The V end lost 4 bases, the J end lost 5 bases, and 14 bases lay between the germline ends. Notes on this clone: As yet, its antigen is unknown.

Method: immunoSEQ multiplex PCR; TCRdb's copy keeps in-frame clones and lacks some. The data show approximately 20,000 clones, around 97% seen once. The chain is built from TRBV4-3 and TRBJ1-2, with D tentatively TRBD1 (5 bases). The sequenced sample was PBMCs. This receptor was obtained from a donor between 10 and 35 years old with latent tuberculosis or without tuberculosis infection. For the CDR3, the DNA is TGCGCCAGCAGCCGGATCAGGGAGGGATATGGCTACACCTTC. Amino acid sequence: CASSRIREGYGYTF.